Shown below are 29 T cell receptor beta chains from a single sample sequenced in a study of sequential checkpoint blockade in melanoma. The repertoire was sequenced with immunoSEQ multiplex PCR; TCRdb's copy has only in-frame clones and lacks some. The sample has 13,000 or so clones, less than 35% seen once; the top ten hold roughly 15%. Treatment: randomized to nivolumab then ipilimumab (arm A) or the reverse (arm B). Sample: tumor tissue (inferred from file names), taken from a patient given nivolumab and ipilimumab in sequence. Receptor source: a human donor with melanoma.

This clone was seen a few times. The CDR3 nucleotides read TGTGCCAGCAGAGCAGAGGGGACATCGTACAATGAGCAGTTCTTC. It is translated as CASRAEGTSYNEQFF. The gene calls are TRBV9 and TRBJ2-1, with a possible D match to TRBD1 (6 bases). The CDR3 is made up of 15 amino acids. Between the trimmed V and J ends, which lost 5 bases and 4 bases, there was a span of 16 bases. CDR1 is SGDLS, CDR2 YYNGEE, per germline. The full variable domain, its missing parts supplied by reference TRBV9 and TRBJ2-1, is DSGVTQTPKHLITATGQRVTLRCSPRSGDLSVYWYQQSLDQGLQFLIQYYNGEERAKGNILERFSAQQFPDLHSELNLSSLELGDSALYFCASRAEGTSYNEQFFGPGTRLTVL.

The sample holds a few counts of this clone. V is TRBV18 and J is TRBJ2-7, with no clear D. CDR1 and CDR2 from the germline V gene are KGHSH and LQKENI. This CDR3 has 15 amino acids. V gave up 3 bases and J gave up 4 bases, with 16 bases separating them. For the CDR3, the DNA is TGTGCCAGCTCACCCTCGGGTGGGCGGCGTTACGAGCAGTACTTC. It translates to CASSPSGGRRYEQYF.

The chain employs TRBV6-8 and TRBJ1-5, with D perhaps TRBD1 (5 bases). V shed 4 bases and J shed 4 bases, with 17 bases lying between them. The CDR3 is made up of 16 amino acids. Germline lookup yields CDR1 MNHGY and CDR2 SAAAGT. The CDR3 sequence: CASSLQGARPNQPQHF. CDR3 in DNA: TGTGCCAGCAGTTTGCAAGGGGCCCGACCTAATCAGCCCCAGCATTTT.

This clone was found a few times. The chain is built from TRBV23-1 and TRBJ2-3; tentatively, D is TRBD2 (6 bases). TRBV23-1 is sorted into the ORF group, with uncertain function. Trimming stripped 6 bases from V and 1 base from J, with 14 bases between. The CDR3 runs 15 residues. Written as DNA, the CDR3 is TGCGCCAGCAGCCAAGAATCGGGGGGCACAGATACGCAGTATTTT. It codes for CASSQESGGTDTQYF.

Many counts were recorded for this clone. J is TRBJ2-3 and V is TRBV11-3; D is uncertain. Germline V gene sequence: CDR1 SGHNT, CDR2 YENEEA. CDR3 length: 14 residues. The V gene lost 3 bases and the J gene lost 1 base, with 8 bases spanning the gap. In DNA form, the CDR3 reads TGTGCCAGCAGCTTGGGATACGGCACAGATACGCAGTATTTT. This sequence encodes CASSLGYGTDTQYF. Using reference TRBV11-3 and TRBJ2-3 for the parts outside the CDR3, the full variable domain is EAGVVQSPRYKIIEKKQPVAFWCNPISGHNTLYWYLQNLGQGPELLIRYENEEAVDDSQLPKDRFSAERLKGVDSTLKIQPAELGDSAVYLCASSLGYGTDTQYFGPGTRLTVL.

This clone was seen only a few times. This chain connects TRBV4-1 to TRBJ1-2; a weak D match, TRBD1 (5 bases). The CDR3 is 15 amino acids. V was trimmed by 2 bases and J by 8 bases, leaving 18 bases between them. Germline loops: CDR1 MGHRA, CDR2 YSYEKL. The CDR3 is CASSQPQGTAGGYTF. CDR3 nucleotides: TGCGCCAGCAGCCAACCGCAGGGAACGGCAGGGGGCTACACCTTC.

This clone showed up many times. The chain joins TRBV6-8 to TRBJ2-1, with 8 bases identical to TRBD2. Germline V gene lookup returns CDR1 MNHGY and CDR2 SAAAGT. This CDR3 is 15 amino acids long. The J segment lost 3 bases and the V segment lost 5 bases, leaving 6 bases of the junction unmatched. CDR3 in DNA: TGTGCCAGCAGTCTGTCGGGACTAGACTACAATGAGCAGTTCTTC. This encodes CASSLSGLDYNEQFF.

This clone was found many times. The gene calls are TRBV6-8 and TRBJ1-1; D possibly corresponds to TRBD1 (5 bases). There are 17 residues in the CDR3. Trimming took 0 bases from V and 5 from J, leaving 19 bases between them. CDR1 and CDR2 from the germline V gene are MNHGY and SAAAGT. The CDR3 reads CASSYSLPGRGRTEAFF. The DNA of the CDR3 is TGTGCCAGCAGTTACTCGCTTCCGGGGCGCGGACGGACTGAAGCTTTCTTT.

The chain joins TRBV2 to TRBJ2-2; 12 nucleotides agree with TRBD2. V lost 6 bases, J lost 6 bases, and 5 bases stayed unmatched. Germline CDR1 reads SNHLY; CDR2 reads FYNNEI. CDR3 size: 15 residues. Written as DNA, the CDR3 is TGTGCCAGCAGCCACCTAGCGGGAGGGCCCGGGGAGCTGTTTTTT. Translation gives CASSHLAGGPGELFF.

The chain couples TRBV6-8 to TRBJ1-5; D gene unclear. Germline V gene sequence: CDR1 MNHGY, CDR2 SAAAGT. With 6 bases removed from V and 2 bases from J, the gap between germline ends came to 14 bases. CDR3 length: 15 residues. The CDR3 region has the DNA TGTGCCAGCAGCCAACACGGACGGGGCAATCAGCCCCAGCATTTT. Protein: CASSQHGRGNQPQHF.

This clone showed up just a few times. The J gene is TRBJ2-7, the V gene TRBV6-8, with TRBD2 matching over 8 bases. Germline V CDR1 and CDR2: MNHGY, SAAAGT. Trimming removed 4 bases from V and 3 bases from J; junction bases left unmatched: 11. The CDR3 sequence is 16 residues long. The CDR3 loop is CASSFLRGRNDYEQYF. The CDR3 region has the DNA TGTGCCAGCAGTTTCTTACGCGGGAGGAATGACTACGAGCAGTACTTC.

The chain links TRBV29-1 to TRBJ2-3; D is possibly TRBD2 (5 bases). Between the trimmed V and J ends, which lost 0 bases and 3 bases, there was a span of 13 bases. CDR3 length equals 15 residues. Germline V gene lookup returns CDR1 SQVTM and CDR2 ANQGSEA. CDR3 sequence reads: CSVEEAPGGTDTQYF. CDR3 coding DNA: TGCAGCGTTGAAGAGGCCCCCGGAGGAACAGATACGCAGTATTTT.

The gene calls are TRBV28 and TRBJ2-7, with 8 bases matching TRBD1. The CDR3 length is 14 residues. Germline assignment: CDR1 MDHEN and CDR2 SYDVKM. Trimming took 6 bases from V and 4 from J; bases not matched to a gene: 8. The CDR3 coding sequence is TGTGCCAGCAGCCCCGGACAGGGCTTTTACGAGCAGTACTTC. This sequence encodes CASSPGQGFYEQYF.

The chain has TRBV9 and TRBJ2-3; TRBD2 matches 10 bases. This CDR3 comprises 15 residues. The junction had 6 bases not matched to a gene; V was cut back by 4 bases and J by 4 bases. Per germline, CDR1 SGDLS and CDR2 YYNGEE. CDR3 amino acids: CASSLSSGSADTQYF. CDR3 coding DNA: TGTGCCAGCAGCTTGTCTAGCGGGAGCGCAGATACGCAGTATTTT.

The V gene is TRBV9, the J gene TRBJ1-2; D is possibly TRBD1 (6 bases). There are 14 residues in the CDR3. CDR1 SGDLS and CDR2 YYNGEE come from the germline V gene. V lost 4 bases to trimming and J lost 3 bases, with 13 bases between them. The chain's CDR3 is CASSPGTFYYGYTF. For the CDR3, the DNA is TGTGCCAGCAGCCCCGGGACATTTTACTATGGCTACACCTTC.

The chain carries TRBV28 and TRBJ1-2; weak D call: TRBD1 (5 bases). Germline values: CDR1 MDHEN, CDR2 SYDVKM. The CDR3 spans 15 residues. The V end lost 4 bases, the J end lost 4 bases, and 16 bases lay between the germline ends. The CDR3 protein is CASSYSGLGGYGYTF. The CDR3 coding sequence is TGTGCCAGCAGTTATTCGGGTTTGGGGGGCTATGGCTACACCTTC.

V gene TRBV29-1 combines with J gene TRBJ2-6; no definite D call. The V and J ends lost 4 bases and 3 bases respectively, with 7 bases between them. Germline V gives CDR1 SQVTM, CDR2 ANQGSEA. This CDR3 has 13 amino acids. Written as DNA, the CDR3 is TGCAGCGTTGTGGTAGGTGGGGCCAACGTCCTGACTTTC. Protein sequence: CSVVVGGANVLTF.

This clone was seen a handful of times. The chain carries TRBV5-1 and TRBJ1-2; D remains unclear. The CDR3 has 15 amino acids. The germline CDR1 and CDR2 sequences are SGHRS and YFSETQ. Trimming cost V 4 bases and J 7 bases, with 20 bases left between them. The CDR3 protein is CASSVFPNSGFGYTF. The CDR3, as DNA: TGCGCCAGCAGCGTTTTCCCCAATTCCGGGTTTGGCTACACCTTC.

This clone was detected a few times. The rearrangement joins TRBV6-8 to TRBJ1-1; D remains unclear. From germline, CDR1 is MNHGY and CDR2 SAAAGT. The V end was cut by 5 bases, the J end by 4 bases, with 11 bases between. The CDR3 has 13 amino acids. In nucleotides, the CDR3 is TGTGCCAGCAGTCTCAGGACTTCCACTGAAGCTTTCTTT. Translated: CASSLRTSTEAFF.

The chain links TRBV18 to TRBJ1-2; D is undetermined. The CDR3 is 15 residues long. Trimming removed 3 bases from V and 6 bases from J, with 17 bases in between. CDR1 and CDR2 (germline): KGHSH, LQKENI. As DNA, the CDR3 is TGTGCCAGCTCACCGCTGGACGCTCGATGGGATGGCTACACCTTC. This sequence encodes CASSPLDARWDGYTF.

This clone was seen more than once but under ten times. The rearrangement uses TRBV6-8 and TRBJ2-3; 11 positions match TRBD2. With V trimmed by 2 bases and J by 3 bases, 4 bases remained unmatched. The germline CDR1 and CDR2 sequences are MNHGY and SAAAGT. This CDR3 has 16 amino acids. The CDR3 loop reads CASSYPLAGGTDTQYF. CDR3 in DNA: TGTGCCAGCAGTTACCCGCTAGCGGGAGGTACAGATACGCAGTATTTT.

This clone was seen only a few times. This chain links TRBV7-6 with TRBJ2-7; 10 bases match TRBD2. Germline-derived CDR1 and CDR2 are SGHVS and FNYEAQ. V gave up 6 bases and J gave up 4 bases; unmatched junction bases: 15. The length of the CDR3 is 17 residues. The CDR3 protein is CASSHPGEASGSYEQYF. The DNA for the CDR3 is TGTGCCAGCAGTCACCCAGGGGAGGCTAGCGGGAGTTACGAGCAGTACTTC.

This sequence joins TRBV6-8 and TRBJ1-5, with TRBD1 as a possible D gene (6 bases). Trimming stripped 6 bases from V and 4 bases from J, with 19 bases between. This CDR3 is 16 amino acids long. Germline-derived CDR1 and CDR2 are MNHGY and SAAAGT. In nucleotides, the CDR3 is TGTGCCAGCAGCCCCGCGGGGGGGCGGCCTAATCAGCCCCAGCATTTT. Encoded protein: CASSPAGGRPNQPQHF.

This clone qualifies as medium-sized. V is TRBV15 and J is TRBJ1-4; D gene unclear. This CDR3 region has 15 residues. CDR1 LNHNV and CDR2 YYDKDF come from the germline V gene (reference sequence). Trimming left V 0 bases short and J 5 bases short, with 10 bases between. In nucleotides, the CDR3 is TGTGCCACCAGCAGAGATGCCGGACCGAATGAAAAACTGTTTTTT. Protein product: CATSRDAGPNEKLFF. The variable domain in full, with the rest retrieved from reference TRBV15 and TRBJ1-4, is DAMVIQNPRYQVTQFGKPVTLSCSQTLNHNVMYWYQQKSSQAPKLLFHYYDKDFNNEADTPDNFQSRRPNTSFCFLDIRSPGLGDTAMYLCATSRDAGPNEKLFFGSGTQLSVL.

The chain joins TRBV5-1 to TRBJ2-2, with D hard to call. The CDR3 sequence is 15 residues long. Germline CDR1 SGHRS, CDR2 YFSETQ. V was cut by 4 bases and J by 2 bases, with 12 bases left in between. The CDR3 protein is CASSHRITNTGELFF. The CDR3 region has the DNA TGCGCCAGCAGCCATAGAATCACAAACACCGGGGAGCTGTTTTTT.

The V gene is TRBV4-1, the J gene TRBJ2-7; TRBD1 matches at 7 bases. Germline CDR1 reads MGHRA; CDR2 reads YSYEKL. Germline trimming cut 10 bases from V and 3 bases from J; bases unmatched to any gene: 9. The CDR3 loop spans 13 amino acids. CDR3 sequence: CATATYRGYEQYF. CDR3 coding DNA: TGCGCCACAGCCACGTACAGGGGCTACGAGCAGTACTTC.

This clone was picked up a small number of times. The chain combines TRBV6-1 with TRBJ2-7, with 10 bases matching TRBD2. J gave up 3 bases and V 1 base, and 3 bases lay outside the gene matches. There are 15 residues in the CDR3. CDR1 and CDR2 (germline): MNHNS, SASEGT. The CDR3 DNA follows: TGTGCCAGCAGTGAAGAAGCGGGAGGGGGCTACGAGCAGTACTTC. This encodes CASSEEAGGGYEQYF.

This clone was recorded many times. The chain carries TRBV6-1 and TRBJ2-1; 7 positions agree with TRBD2. Trimming cost V 1 base and J 4 bases; bases outside gene matches: 4. The CDR3 has 15 residues. Germline CDR1 is MNHNS and CDR2 is SASEGT. CDR3 protein: CASSEGLAVYNEQFF. In DNA, the CDR3 is TGTGCCAGCAGTGAAGGCCTAGCGGTTTACAATGAGCAGTTCTTC.

This clone was seen a few times. The rearrangement links TRBV11-3 to TRBJ2-1, with D unclear. Germline V gives CDR1 SGHNT, CDR2 YENEEA. The length of the CDR3 is 14 residues. V lost 3 bases, J lost 5 bases, and 11 bases lay in between. In DNA form, the CDR3 reads TGTGCCAGCAGCTTCTGGGGTCCGGACAATGAGCAGTTCTTC. Translation gives CASSFWGPDNEQFF.